These T cell receptor beta chains were read from a single sample in a study of beta chain features in type 1 diabetes. Data came from immunoSEQ multiplex PCR; TCRdb stores just in-frame clones and leaves some out. This sample has some 250,000 clones; 11% to 15% occur once, and the top ten carry approximately 0.021%. The sequenced material came from naive CD4+ T cells from blood. The receptors originated from a man aged 30 to 39 with type 1 diabetes. Each CDR3 is given with its conserved first and last residue. The D gene is left open where the match is weak. Size is stated for part of the rows, as once, few or many counts, or as a class when the clone is expanded.

size	V	J	D	CDR3	DNA
-	TRBV7-2	TRBJ1-5	TRBD1	CASSYTTGVGQPQHF	TGTGCCAGCAGCTACACGACAGGGGTGGGCCAGCCCCAGCATTTT
few	TRBV7-2	TRBJ2-2	-	CASSLDRVDTGELFF	TGTGCCAGCAGCTTAGACAGGGTGGACACCGGGGAGCTGTTTTTT
-	TRBV7-9	TRBJ1-2	-	CASSFKESYGYTF	TGTGCCAGCAGCTTCAAGGAGAGCTATGGCTACACCTTC
-	TRBV5-4	TRBJ1-2	TRBD1	CASSRDGTGPFAYGYTF	TGTGCCAGCAGCCGCGATGGGACAGGGCCTTTTGCCTATGGCTACACCTTC
few	TRBV5-1	TRBJ2-3	-	CASSLNAITDTQYF	TGCGCCAGCAGCTTGAACGCTATCACAGATACGCAGTATTTT
-	TRBV18	TRBJ1-1	-	CAGQGQPDTEAFF	TGTGCCGGCCAGGGACAACCAGACACTGAAGCTTTCTTT
few	TRBV4-1	TRBJ2-2	TRBD2	CASSQSAGANTGELFF	TGCGCCAGCAGCCAATCCGCGGGGGCGAACACCGGGGAGCTGTTTTTT
-	TRBV7-6	TRBJ2-7	TRBD1	CASSPGQGTDEQYF	TGTGCCAGCAGCCCGGGACAGGGGACGGACGAGCAGTACTTC
few	TRBV30	TRBJ2-3	-	CACSTGDTQYF	TGTGCCTGTAGCACAGGGGATACGCAGTATTTT
-	TRBV4-1	TRBJ2-1	-	CASSQVAISNEQFF	TGCGCCAGCAGCCAAGTAGCGATTAGCAATGAGCAGTTCTTC
-	TRBV6-5	TRBJ2-4	-	CASRPEGGDIQYF	TGTGCCAGCAGACCCGAGGGGGGGGACATTCAGTACTTC
few	TRBV4-1	TRBJ1-1	-	CASSQNSQPSNTEAFF	TGCGCCAGCAGCCAAAACAGCCAACCCTCGAACACTGAAGCTTTCTTT
-	TRBV29-1	TRBJ2-2	TRBD1	CSVKGTANTGELFF	TGCAGCGTGAAAGGGACAGCGAACACCGGGGAGCTGTTTTTT
few	TRBV5-1	TRBJ2-2	-	CASSWTSANTGELFF	TGCGCCAGCAGCTGGACATCGGCGAACACCGGGGAGCTGTTTTTT
-	TRBV2	TRBJ1-1	-	CASSEASEAFF	TGTGCCAGCAGTGAAGCCTCTGAAGCTTTCTTT
-	TRBV2	TRBJ1-1	TRBD1	CASTKGQKLTEAFF	TGTGCCAGCACGAAGGGACAGAAGCTGACTGAAGCTTTCTTT
-	TRBV2	TRBJ1-5	-	CASSVRGSGNQPQHF	TGTGCCAGCAGTGTGCGGGGATCGGGCAATCAGCCCCAGCATTTT
-	TRBV27	TRBJ1-2	-	CASSTGMSYGYTF	TGTGCCAGCAGTACAGGGATGAGCTATGGCTACACCTTC
few	TRBV6-1	TRBJ1-1	TRBD1	CASSSRDRDTEAFF	TGTGCCAGCAGTTCCCGAGACAGGGACACTGAAGCTTTCTTT
few	TRBV7-2	TRBJ2-6	-	CASNRQPSGANVLTF	TGTGCCAGCAATAGACAGCCCTCTGGGGCCAACGTCCTGACTTTC
few	TRBV28	TRBJ1-5	TRBD1	CASSPGTGGNQPQHF	TGTGCCAGCAGTCCCGGGACAGGGGGCAATCAGCCCCAGCATTTT
few	TRBV4-1	TRBJ2-4	-	CASSHPSGGAKNIQYF	TGCGCCAGCAGCCATCCCTCAGGGGGGGCCAAAAACATTCAGTACTTC
-	TRBV27	TRBJ2-1	TRBD1	CASRPGQGAGEQFF	TGTGCCAGCCGACCGGGACAGGGGGCGGGTGAGCAGTTCTTC
-	TRBV5-1	TRBJ2-5	TRBD2	CASSSTSGGKNQETQYF	TGCGCCAGCAGCTCCACTAGCGGGGGTAAAAATCAAGAGACCCAGTACTTC
-	TRBV25-1	TRBJ1-2	-	CASSAGGDHYGYTF	TGTGCCAGCAGTGCCGGTGGAGATCACTATGGCTACACCTTC
-	TRBV5-6	TRBJ2-1	-	CASSRPDRYNEQFF	TGTGCCAGCAGCCGTCCGGACAGATACAATGAGCAGTTCTTC
few	TRBV25-1	TRBJ1-1	TRBD1	CASSDWDRGEAFF	TGTGCCAGCAGTGATTGGGACAGGGGTGAAGCTTTCTTT
few	TRBV5-1	TRBJ1-1	TRBD1	CASSLAGQGEAFF	TGCGCCAGCAGCTTGGCCGGACAGGGAGAAGCTTTCTTT
once	TRBV11-2	TRBJ2-1	TRBD1	CASSPPPWDRGNNEQFF	TGTGCCAGCAGCCCCCCTCCGTGGGACAGGGGCAACAATGAGCAGTTCTTC